These 15 T cell receptor beta chains originate from one sample sequenced in a study of blood T cell repertoires in COVID-19 (dated by TCRdb to 2020 to 2022). Libraries were made using the immunoSEQ multiplex PCR assay. TCRdb limited this immuneACCESS table to in-frame rearrangements with V and J called. A share of clones is missing; checked studies link under half to unresolved V genes, and the rest is unexplained. Within this sample are some 190,000 clones, with approximately 83% of them counted one time only. The ten largest make up more than 2.5% of the sample. The sequencing input was peripheral blood. These receptors all stem from a man in his sixties with acute or convalescent COVID-19.

The CDR3 reads CASRKGVYEQYF. CDR3 nucleotides: TGTGCCAGCAGGAAAGGAGTCTACGAGCAGTACTTC. The chain combines TRBV27 with TRBJ2-7; D is undetermined. CDR1 and CDR2 from the germline V gene are MNHEY and SMNVEV (reference sequence). With 6 bases removed from V and 3 bases from J, the gap between germline ends came to 9 bases. The CDR3 spans 12 residues.

V usage is TRBV6-2 or TRBV6-3 and J usage is TRBJ2-7, with D perhaps TRBD1 (6 bases). V shed 2 bases and J shed 2 bases, with 10 bases lying between them. From germline, CDR1 is MNHEY and CDR2 SVGEGT. The CDR3 covers 14 residues. The CDR3 DNA reads TGTGCCAGCAGTTACGCAGGGGCCCCCTACGAGCAGTACTTC. Its translation is CASSYAGAPYEQYF.

The V gene is TRBV19, the J gene TRBJ2-4, with no clear D. Looked up from germline, CDR1 is LNHDA and CDR2 is SQIVND (reference sequence). The V and J ends lost 6 bases and 0 bases respectively, with 12 bases between them. CDR3 length equals 15 residues. The CDR3 sequence is CASSNGGVAKNIQYF. The CDR3 region has the DNA TGTGCCAGTAGCAATGGCGGAGTAGCCAAAAACATTCAGTACTTC.

This chain joins TRBV3-1 (or the pseudogene TRBV3-2) and TRBJ1-1; a weak D match, TRBD1 (6 bases). Germline V gene sequence: CDR1 LGHDT, CDR2 YNNKEL (reference sequence). This CDR3 spans 15 amino acids. V dropped 6 bases and J dropped 8 bases, with 22 bases sitting between them. The CDR3 loop reads CASRRVAGAGGEAFF. For the CDR3, the DNA is TGTGCCAGCAGAAGGGTAGCGGGGGCGGGAGGCGAAGCTTTCTTT.

On this clone itself: Different DNA sequences within this sample yield the same CDR3. The J gene is TRBJ2-1, the V gene TRBV30, with TRBD1 matching 7 bases. The CDR3 consists of 11 residues. Germline-derived CDR1 and CDR2 are GTSNPN and SVGIG (reference sequence). V dropped 0 bases and J dropped 10; count of bases not matched to a gene: 0. CDR3 bases: TGTGCCTGGAGTGTAGGGGGCGAGCAGTTCTTC. Protein: CAWSVGGEQFF. The entire variable domain, with the rest obtained from reference TRBV30 and TRBJ2-1, is as follows: SQTIHQWPATLVQPVGSPLSLECTVEGTSNPNLYWYRQAAGRGLQLLFYSVGIGQISSEVPQNLSASRPQDRQFILSSKKLLLSDSGFYLCAWSVGGEQFFGPGTRLTVL.

This sequence joins TRBV6-5 and TRBJ1-6; D unclear. This CDR3 has 15 amino acids. CDR1 and CDR2 (germline): MNHEY, SVGAGI. Trimming shortened V by 0 bases and J by 5 bases, and 8 bases separated the two germline ends. CDR3 residues: CASSYSGRNNSPLHF. In nucleotides, the CDR3 is TGTGCCAGCAGTTACTCGGGCAGAAATAATTCACCCCTCCACTTT.

The V gene is TRBV4-1, the J gene TRBJ2-6, with TRBD1 as a possible D gene (6 bases). The germline gives CDR1 MGHRA, CDR2 YSYEKL. This CDR3 comprises 16 residues. Trimming removed 6 bases from V and 4 bases from J, with 16 bases in between. CDR3 coding DNA: TGCGCCAGCAGTTTCTCGTGGGGGCCGGGGGCCAACGTCCTGACTTTC. This sequence encodes CASSFSWGPGANVLTF.

V and J are TRBV7-9 and TRBJ1-1; 8 nucleotides line up with TRBD1. Germline V gives CDR1 SEHNR, CDR2 FQNEAQ (reference sequence). The trim removed 7 bases at V and 6 bases at J, leaving 7 bases unmatched. This CDR3 has 13 amino acids. The CDR3 DNA reads TGTGCCAGCATCAAGGGACAGGTCTCTGAAGCTTTCTTT. It specifies CASIKGQVSEAFF.

The rearrangement uses TRBV28 and TRBJ1-4; 7 bases align to TRBD1. The germline V gene encodes CDR1 MDHEN and CDR2 SYDVKM. The CDR3 sequence is 14 residues long. Trimming took 10 bases from V and 7 from J; bases not matched to a gene: 12. The CDR3 DNA is TGTGCCACCACTTGGGCGGCAGGGGGTGAAAAACTGTTTTTT. This sequence encodes CATTWAAGGEKLFF.

The DNA for the CDR3 is TGTGCCAGTAGTCCCCGTTGGGACACCGAGCAGTACTTC. Translated: CASSPRWDTEQYF. The chain is built from TRBV19 and TRBJ2-7, with a tentative D call TRBD1 (6 bases). The CDR3 totals 13 residues. CDR1 and CDR2 from the germline V gene are LNHDA and SQIVND (reference sequence). Trimming shortened V by 5 bases and J by 6 bases, and 14 bases separated the two germline ends.

CDR3 residues: CASSPGHGGREREQFF. The CDR3 nucleotides read TGTGCCAGCTCACCGGGCCACGGTGGGCGGGAGCGGGAGCAGTTCTTC. V usage is TRBV18 and J usage is TRBJ2-1; 7 bases match TRBD2. CDR3 length: 16 residues. Germline V gene data show CDR1 as KGHSH and CDR2 as LQKENI. Germline trimming cut 3 bases from V and 10 bases from J; bases unmatched to any gene: 15.

This clone occurred a few times. The rearrangement uses TRBV7-2 and TRBJ1-2; 7 nucleotides match TRBD1. This CDR3 comprises 14 residues. Germline V gene sequence: CDR1 SGHTA, CDR2 FQGNSA. The V and J ends lost 2 bases and 4 bases, in that order; junction bases with no gene match: 4. CDR3 amino acids: CASSLLGQLYGYTF. Here the CDR3 DNA reads TGTGCCAGCAGCTTATTGGGACAGCTCTATGGCTACACCTTC.

The genes are TRBV15 and TRBJ1-2; D possibly corresponds to TRBD1 (5 bases). Germline V gene data show CDR1 as LNHNV and CDR2 as YYDKDF (reference sequence). The CDR3 is 15 residues long. Between the trimmed V and J ends, which lost 3 bases and 3 bases, there was a span of 14 bases. CDR3 region: CATSSQTAGHYGYTF. The CDR3 DNA reads TGTGCCACCAGCAGTCAGACAGCTGGACACTATGGCTACACCTTC.

The J gene is TRBJ1-3, the V gene TRBV7-2; no clear D. This CDR3 has 15 residues. From germline, CDR1 is SGHTA and CDR2 FQGNSA. The germline V and J ends were trimmed by 6 bases and 0 bases, with 12 bases remaining between them. The CDR3 is CASSLMGGSGNTIYF. CDR3 DNA sequence: TGTGCCAGCAGTTTGATGGGAGGCTCTGGAAACACCATATATTTT.

This clone was found once. V is TRBV27 and J is TRBJ2-3; 7 nucleotides match TRBD2. Trimming removed 5 bases from V and 4 bases from J; junction bases left unmatched: 6. In germline, CDR1 is MNHEY, CDR2 SMNVEV (reference sequence). This CDR3 has 14 amino acids. CDR3 DNA sequence: TGTGCCAGCAGTCGTACTAGCGCCCCAGATACGCAGTATTTT. This codes for CASSRTSAPDTQYF.